A single sample gave rise to the 2 T cell receptor beta chains below, sequenced in a study of CD8 T cells in ankylosing spondylitis. Findings and caveats of the study: Ankylosing spondylitis blood appeared to be characterized by a TCR beta motif of 8 or 9 highly homologous variants.

Which antigens these TCRs recognize remains unknown. MiXCR was run by TCRdb on the 5' RACE reads, yielding one entry per CDR3 protein. The sample consists of fewer than 250,000 distinct CDR3 sequences, 15% to 20% of them appearing once. The source material was blood, either unsorted or a sorted T cell fraction (not recorded which). The receptors come from a male donor with ankylosing spondylitis.

This clonotype was seen a few times. The gene calls are TRBV18 and TRBJ2-1; either TRBD1 or TRBD2 may supply D (5 bases each). Germline V CDR1 and CDR2: KGHSH, LQKENI. There are 17 residues in the CDR3. V dropped 0 bases and J dropped 10 bases, with 22 bases sitting between them. Written as DNA, the CDR3 is TGTGCCAGCTCACCACCGTCCGGGGCGCTCCTTACTGAGGAGCAGTTCTTC. Protein product: CASSPPSGALLTEEQFF.

This clonotype was detected a few times. The chain uses TRBV7-6 and TRBJ1-1; no firm D call. CDR3 length equals 14 residues. The germline V gene has CDR1 SGHVS and CDR2 FNYEAQ. The V end lost 5 bases, the J end lost 3 bases, and 13 bases lay between the germline ends. The CDR3 DNA reads TGTGCCAGCAGCCTAACGACTGAGGACACTGAAGCTTTCTTT. It codes for CASSLTTEDTEAFF.